The 19 T cell receptor beta chains reported below all come from one sample, sequenced in a study of control samples from healthy donors and cancer patients. Measured with immunoSEQ multiplex PCR; TCRdb has only the in-frame clones, and not every one. Of about 26,000 clones listed, 75% to 85% are singletons. The sample taken for sequencing was PBMCs. The receptors were sampled from a man between 60 and 75 years old with colorectal cancer.

The chain uses TRBV5-4 and TRBJ2-7; D perhaps matches TRBD1 (6 bases). Between the trimmed V and J ends, which lost 4 bases and 1 base, there was a span of 9 bases. The CDR3 runs 13 residues. The germline V gene encodes CDR1 SGHNT and CDR2 YYREEE (reference sequence). CDR3 sequence (DNA): TGTGCCAGCAGCCACAGGGTATCCTACGAGCAGTACTTC. It yields the protein CASSHRVSYEQYF.

The rearrangement uses TRBV10-3 and TRBJ2-5; TRBD2 might be the D (6 bases). This CDR3 comprises 15 residues. Germline CDR1 and CDR2: ENHRY and SYGVKD. V lost 0 bases and J lost 3, with 11 bases in between. Here the CDR3 DNA reads TGTGCCATCAGTGAGTCGACAAGGGAGGAAGAGACCCAGTACTTC. Protein product: CAISESTREEETQYF.

The chain joins TRBV6-5 to TRBJ2-1, with TRBD1 matching 8 bases. Per germline, CDR1 MNHEY and CDR2 SVGAGI. J was trimmed by 3 bases and V by 10 bases; bases with no gene match: 8. The CDR3 covers 14 residues. CDR3 region: CATIPGGLYNEQFF. Written as DNA, the CDR3 is TGTGCCACCATCCCAGGGGGCCTCTACAATGAGCAGTTCTTC.

The chain couples TRBV7-2 to TRBJ1-6; D might be TRBD1 (6 bases). Germline V gene data show CDR1 as SGHTA and CDR2 as FQGNSA. V lost 3 bases and J 2 bases, leaving 11 bases between the germline ends. The CDR3 covers 16 residues. The CDR3: CASSFTGSPYNSPLHF. The CDR3, as DNA: TGTGCCAGCAGCTTTACAGGGTCCCCCTATAATTCACCCCTCCACTTT.

V and J are TRBV7-9 and TRBJ1-1, with 8 positions matching TRBD1. J was trimmed by 6 bases and V by 5 bases; bases with no gene match: 5. Germline CDR1 and CDR2: SEHNR and FQNEAQ (reference sequence). This CDR3 contains 13 residues. DNA of the CDR3: TGTGCCAGCAGCCTATTACAGGGGGCTGAAGCTTTCTTT. The encoded protein is CASSLLQGAEAFF.

This rearrangement joins TRBV6-4 to TRBJ2-1; 9 bases are shared with TRBD2. This CDR3 is 13 amino acids long. The V and J ends lost 5 bases and 8 bases, in that order; junction bases with no gene match: 4. Germline assignment: CDR1 MRHNA and CDR2 SNTAGT. In DNA, the CDR3 is TGTGCCAGCAGTATACTAGCGGGTCATGAGCAGTTCTTC. Translating gives CASSILAGHEQFF.

CDR3 region: CASSIDPGFSGNTIYF. The CDR3 nucleotides read TGTGCCAGTAGTATAGATCCAGGCTTCTCTGGAAACACCATATATTTT. The chain couples TRBV19 to TRBJ1-3, with D uncertain. V gave up 0 bases and J gave up 0 bases, with 9 bases separating them. The CDR3 contains 16 residues. Germline values: CDR1 LNHDA, CDR2 SQIVND (reference sequence).

This clone appeared a single time. This chain's CDR3 is CASTLAGIYNEQFF. DNA of the CDR3: TGTGCCAGCACCCTAGCAGGTATCTACAATGAGCAGTTCTTC. The genes are TRBV6-5 and TRBJ2-1; D may be TRBD2 (5 bases). The germline V and J ends were trimmed by 7 bases and 3 bases, with 13 bases remaining between them. CDR3 length: 14 amino acids. Germline-derived CDR1 and CDR2 are MNHEY and SVGAGI.

Written as DNA, the CDR3 is TGTGCCAGCAGCCCGGGACTGGGAAGTGGCGGGGAGCTGTTTTTT. This sequence encodes CASSPGLGSGGELFF. The rearrangement links TRBV3-1 (or the pseudogene TRBV3-2) to TRBJ2-2; a weak D match, TRBD2 (6 bases). CDR1 LGHDT and CDR2 YNNKEL come from the germline V gene (reference sequence). Between the trimmed V and J ends, which lost 4 bases and 7 bases, there was a span of 16 bases. The CDR3 has 15 amino acids.

The chain combines TRBV3-1 (or the pseudogene TRBV3-2) with TRBJ1-1; 8 nucleotides agree with TRBD1. Per germline, CDR1 LGHDT and CDR2 YNNKEL (reference sequence). The CDR3 is made up of 14 amino acids. The V segment lost 2 bases and the J segment 5 bases; nucleotides outside the gene matches: 4. Written as DNA, the CDR3 is TGTGCCAGCAGCCAACAGGGGGCAGGGACTGAAGCTTTCTTT. This encodes CASSQQGAGTEAFF.

The rearrangement joins TRBV19 to TRBJ2-2, with 10 bases matching TRBD1. Per the germline V gene, CDR1 is LNHDA and CDR2 is SQIVND (reference sequence). The trim removed 4 bases at V and 3 bases at J, leaving 2 bases unmatched. The CDR3 extends over 15 amino acids. The CDR3 DNA follows: TGTGCCAGTAGTAGACAGGGGGCGGACACCGGGGAGCTGTTTTTT. This translates into CASSRQGADTGELFF.

The rearrangement links TRBV7-9 to TRBJ2-2, with TRBD1 as a possible D gene (5 bases). This CDR3 spans 16 amino acids. V was cut by 4 bases and J by 1 base, with 13 bases left in between. Per germline, CDR1 SEHNR and CDR2 FQNEAQ (reference sequence). Here the CDR3 DNA reads TGTGCCAGCAGCTCATTTCGCCAGGGGAACACCGGGGAGCTGTTTTTT. Encoded protein: CASSSFRQGNTGELFF.

The chain carries TRBV29-1 and TRBJ2-3; tentative D call: TRBD1 (7 bases). V was shortened by 8 bases and J by 6 bases, with 15 bases between the two germline ends. Germline loops: CDR1 SQVTM, CDR2 ANQGSEA. The CDR3 loop spans 12 amino acids. Written as DNA, the CDR3 is TGCAGCAGCTCAGGGGGGCGGGATACGCAGTATTTT. This gives the protein CSSSGGRDTQYF.

V and J are TRBV6-4 and TRBJ1-1; D is undetermined. V was trimmed by 5 bases and J by 5 bases, leaving 12 bases between them. The CDR3 totals 13 residues. CDR1 and CDR2 (germline): MRHNA, SNTAGT. The CDR3 is CASSRTQRTEAFF. The CDR3 nucleotides read TGTGCCAGCAGTCGTACCCAGAGGACTGAAGCTTTCTTT.

V and J are TRBV25-1 and TRBJ2-3; 7 nucleotides agree with TRBD2. V was pared by 6 bases and J by 0 bases, with 3 bases of the junction left unmatched. Germline V gene lookup returns CDR1 MGHDK and CDR2 SYGVNS. The CDR3 has 14 amino acids. DNA of the CDR3: TGTGCCAGCAGGAGAGCGGGGAGCACAGATACGCAGTATTTT. It codes for CASRRAGSTDTQYF. The full variable domain, its missing parts supplied by reference TRBV25-1 and TRBJ2-3, is EADIYQTPRYLVIGTGKKITLECSQTMGHDKMYWYQQDPGMELHLIHYSYGVNSTEKGDLSSESTVSRIRTEHFPLTLESARPSHTSQYLCASRRAGSTDTQYFGPGTRLTVL.

The J gene is TRBJ1-2, the V gene TRBV5-4, with D maybe TRBD1 (5 bases). Germline loops: CDR1 SGHNT, CDR2 YYREEE (reference sequence). The CDR3 has 14 amino acids. Trimming left V 4 bases short and J 5 bases short, with 15 bases between. The CDR3 nucleotides read TGTGCCAGCAGCGGATGGACGGGACCTTATGGCTACACCTTC. This encodes CASSGWTGPYGYTF.

The chain recombines TRBV6-4 with TRBJ2-1, with 7 bases lining up with TRBD2. With 2 bases clipped from V and 3 bases from J, the junction kept 13 bases outside the gene matches. CDR1 and CDR2 (germline): MRHNA, SNTAGT. The CDR3 loop spans 18 amino acids. The CDR3 DNA reads as TGTGCCAGCAGTGACCCAAGGTTTAAGCGGGGATACTACAATGAGCAGTTCTTC. Its protein product is CASSDPRFKRGYYNEQFF.

The chain is built from TRBV7-2 and TRBJ2-3, with D perhaps TRBD1 or TRBD2 (5 bases each). The germline V gene has CDR1 SGHTA and CDR2 FQGNSA. Trimming took off 9 bases at V and 1 base at J, with 14 bases between the two ends. The length of the CDR3 is 14 residues. The CDR3 nucleotides are TGTGCCAGTGGGGTGGTGGGGGGCACAGATACGCAGTATTTT. Amino acids: CASGVVGGTDTQYF.

The V call is TRBV2, the J call TRBJ1-6; possible D gene TRBD1, 5 bases. CDR1 SNHLY and CDR2 FYNNEI come from the germline V gene. V lost 1 base, J lost 8 bases, and 12 bases lay in between. The CDR3 has 15 amino acids. In nucleotides, the CDR3 is TGTGCCAGCAGTGAAGATGAGGGGAGGCATTCACCCCTCCACTTT. Translated, it gives CASSEDEGRHSPLHF.